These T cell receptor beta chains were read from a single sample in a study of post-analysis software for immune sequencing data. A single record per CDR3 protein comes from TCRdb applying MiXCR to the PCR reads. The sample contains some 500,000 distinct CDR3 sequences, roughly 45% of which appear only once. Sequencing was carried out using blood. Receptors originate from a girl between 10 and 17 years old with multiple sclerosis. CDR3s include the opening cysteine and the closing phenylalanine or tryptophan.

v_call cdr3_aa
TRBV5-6 CASSLAAGGNEQYF
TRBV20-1 CSARDEYLYGYTF
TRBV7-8 CVSGRGNQETQYF
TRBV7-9 CASSLLQAEAFF
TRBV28 CASSIAGGGRSEQFF
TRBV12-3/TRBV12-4 CASSPDRGESGANVLTF
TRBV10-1 CASRPGQGAYEQYF
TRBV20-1 CSALGTLKGSYGYTF
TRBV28 CASSKRLAGVSSYEQYF
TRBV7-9 CASSSPPQGTEAFF
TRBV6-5 CASSYSGTSESEQYF
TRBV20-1 CSAPNEVYGYTF
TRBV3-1 CASSPQGRGNEQFF
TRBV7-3 CASSGAGVSTDTQYF
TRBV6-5 CASAPSHSYYGYTF
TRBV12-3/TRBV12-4 CASSPLGGADIQYF
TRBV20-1 CSAWTGGFNQPQHF
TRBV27 CASIWNSGSLADTQYF
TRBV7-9 CASSVQNEAFF
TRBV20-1 CSASLAGARGIQYF
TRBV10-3 CAINRAGGETQYF
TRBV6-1 CASSRSRLAGGQETQYF
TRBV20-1 CSASEADNEQFF
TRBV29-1 CSGGDRDNQHF
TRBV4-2 CASSPEKGLANTEAFF
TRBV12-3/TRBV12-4 CASSSRFSEEAQETQYF
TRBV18 CASSPHKLVKRQNIQYF
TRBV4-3 CASSPDGTRWDEQYF
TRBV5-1 CASSQGDRFSEQYF
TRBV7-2 CASSLAVKDTQYF
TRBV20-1 CSAPTSGMSYEQYF
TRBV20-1 CSARDFYGYTF
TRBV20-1 CSARDPSGSPDTQYF
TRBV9 CVSSVQGSSYEQYF
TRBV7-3 CASSLLAGGTNIQYF
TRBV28 CASSFAGSSYNEQFF
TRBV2 CASSEERRGNYGYTF
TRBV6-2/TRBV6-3 CASSQMEGSGANVLTF
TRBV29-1 CSGDGGGTDTQYF
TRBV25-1 CASIGTLAPYNEQFF
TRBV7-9 CASSLTPEVGQFF
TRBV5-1 CASSLMAGGFYNEQFF